This T cell receptor beta chain was sequenced during a study of metastatic and nonmetastatic thyroid tumors. Whole-study context: Repertoires from blood and tumor or nodule tissue of malignant and benign thyroid patients were compared. The study's findings and limits: Malignant thyroid tumors reportedly exceeded benign nodules significantly in TCR beta diversity, with the difference appearing in blood and tumor.

The entire patient cohort was treatment-naive prior to thyroid surgery. The CDR3 totals 13 residues. With 4 bases removed from V and 11 bases from J, the gap between germline ends came to 18 bases. Germline CDR1 MDHEN, CDR2 SYDVKM. About this clone itself: Its antigen remains unidentified.

In the original workflow: What underpinned the distant-metastasis classifier for papillary thyroid cancer was the set of CDR3 differences across clinicopathological groups. MiXCR reprocessed the PCR reads for TCRdb. TCRdb's processing, not the authors', yielded these V and J calls. The sample yields 22,000 or so clones, 36% seen once. Sequenced material: blood. J is TRBJ2-7 and V is TRBV28, with D possibly being TRBD2 (5 bases). The source of this sequence is a male donor with papillary thyroid cancer or a benign thyroid nodule (not recorded which). Some clones in this sample may be carry-over from other donors' samples. The DNA for the CDR3 is TGTGCCAGCAGTTACGGTTTCCCGGACTGGGAGTACTTC. Translation: CASSYGFPDWEYF.